These 23 T cell receptor beta chains were all obtained from the same sample, sequenced in a study of OX40 agonist ivuxolimab in advanced cancers. The method was immunoSEQ multiplex PCR; TCRdb's version includes in-frame clones alone and lacks a portion of them. Of 80,000 or so clones in the sample, approximately 92% were seen once. This specimen was CD4+ or CD8+ T cells sorted from blood, taken in a trial of the OX40 agonist ivuxolimab. The receptors originated from an adult with an advanced solid tumor such as melanoma, head and neck, liver or kidney cancer.

The V and J genes are TRBV7-2 and TRBJ2-1; unclear D gene. Germline CDR1 and CDR2: SGHTA and FQGNSA. CDR3 length: 16 residues. V lost 10 bases and J lost 0, with 19 bases in between. This chain's CDR3 is CATLRGVPSSYNEQFF. For the CDR3, the DNA is TGTGCCACCCTCCGTGGGGTCCCAAGCTCCTACAATGAGCAGTTCTTC.

The chain joins TRBV25-1 to TRBJ2-7, with TRBD1 identical over 9 bases. CDR1 is MGHDK and CDR2 is SYGVNS in the germline V gene. CDR3 length equals 13 residues. V lost 4 bases, J lost 7 bases, and 5 bases stayed unmatched. The CDR3 reads CASSGQGEGEQYF. CDR3 nucleotide sequence: TGTGCCAGCAGTGGACAGGGGGAGGGTGAGCAGTACTTC.

The rearrangement joins TRBV4-3 to TRBJ2-1; D is unclear. Germline V gene sequence: CDR1 LGHNA, CDR2 YSLEER. The V end lost 2 bases, the J end lost 1 base, and 9 bases lay between the germline ends. CDR3 size: 15 residues. CDR3 in amino acids: CASSQQRVSYNEQFF. In DNA form, the CDR3 reads TGCGCCAGCAGCCAACAACGGGTTTCCTACAATGAGCAGTTCTTC.

J is TRBJ2-5 and V is TRBV28; 7 nucleotides align to TRBD2. The trim removed 2 bases at V and 0 bases at J, leaving 3 bases unmatched. Germline CDR1 is MDHEN and CDR2 is SYDVKM. The CDR3 length is 15 residues. CDR3 coding DNA: TGTGCCAGCAGTTTAGCGGGAGCCAACCAAGAGACCCAGTACTTC. Amino acids: CASSLAGANQETQYF.

The table lists this clone with a count of one. The chain recombines TRBV18 with TRBJ2-4; 10 bases fit TRBD1. This CDR3 comprises 16 residues. Trimming cost V 0 bases and J 6 bases; bases outside gene matches: 5. CDR1 is KGHSH and CDR2 is LQKENI in the germline V gene. In nucleotides, the CDR3 is TGTGCCAGCTCACCACCTGTTGGGACAGGGGTAAACATTCAGTACTTC. Its translation is CASSPPVGTGVNIQYF.

The V call is TRBV5-4, the J call TRBJ1-2; D is undetermined. This CDR3 spans 15 amino acids. The V gene lost 0 bases and the J gene lost 6 bases, with 15 bases spanning the gap. Germline values: CDR1 SGHNT, CDR2 YYREEE (reference sequence). This chain's CDR3 is CASSLVGRGLDGYTF. DNA for the CDR3: TGTGCCAGCAGCTTGGTGGGCAGAGGACTAGATGGCTACACCTTC.

The chain joins TRBV5-1 to TRBJ2-1; 7 positions agree with TRBD1. V trimming: 4 bases; J trimming: 6 bases; junction bases outside the gene matches: 7. The CDR3 covers 14 residues. The germline V gene encodes CDR1 SGHRS and CDR2 YFSETQ. For the CDR3, the DNA is TGCGCCAGCAGCCGAGGGACAGAGGGCAATGAGCAGTTCTTC. This encodes CASSRGTEGNEQFF.

V and J are TRBV9 and TRBJ1-2, with 8 bases identical to TRBD1. This CDR3 is built from 16 residues. V lost 4 bases and J lost 6; bases outside the gene matches: 14. The V gene's germline CDR1 is SGDLS and CDR2 YYNGEE. Here the CDR3 DNA reads TGTGCCAGCAGCCCTATGGCCGACAGGGGAGACCATGGCTACACCTTC. Protein sequence: CASSPMADRGDHGYTF.

The chain is built from TRBV28 and TRBJ1-2, with a possible D match to TRBD1 (5 bases). Trimming stripped 7 bases from V and 4 bases from J, with 19 bases between. The CDR3 has 15 residues. The V gene's germline CDR1 is MDHEN and CDR2 SYDVKM. The CDR3 DNA reads as TGTGCCAGCACCATACCTCCGGGGGGTAGCTATGGCTACACCTTC. It is translated as CASTIPPGGSYGYTF.

The rearrangement joins TRBV6-6 to TRBJ2-3, with 9 bases aligning to TRBD1. Per the germline V gene, CDR1 is MNHNY and CDR2 is SVGAGI (reference sequence). The CDR3 sequence is 15 residues long. With V trimmed by 5 bases and J by 2 bases, 5 bases remained unmatched. DNA for the CDR3: TGTGCCAGCAGTAGGGACAGGGATCCCACAGATACGCAGTATTTT. This codes for CASSRDRDPTDTQYF.

The chain recombines TRBV19 with TRBJ1-2; no clear D. The germline CDR1 and CDR2 sequences are LNHDA and SQIVND (reference sequence). CDR3 length: 13 residues. With 8 bases removed from V and 4 bases from J, the gap between germline ends came to 14 bases. CDR3 nucleotide sequence: TGTGCCAGTCCAGGATTCGCTTTCTATGGCTACACCTTC. Its protein product is CASPGFAFYGYTF.

As regards this clone: Sequence at one end of the junction differs from germline and may be a read error. The V call is TRBV6-1, the J call TRBJ2-1; TRBD1 agrees at 10 bases. This CDR3 is 14 amino acids long. Per germline, CDR1 MNHNS and CDR2 SASEGT. In nucleotides, the CDR3 is TGTGCCACCAGTCGGGACAGGGGTTACAATGAGCAGTTCTTC. It is translated as CATSRDRGYNEQFF.

The CDR3 region has the DNA TGTGCCAGCTCATTACAGGGTATTAGCGGCTACACCTTC. Translated, it gives CASSLQGISGYTF. The chain is built from TRBV18 and TRBJ1-2; D is perhaps TRBD1 (6 bases). CDR1 and CDR2 from the germline V gene are KGHSH and LQKENI. V was pared by 5 bases and J by 8 bases, with 15 bases between. There are 13 residues in the CDR3.

The rearrangement uses TRBV7-2 and TRBJ2-7; tentatively, D is TRBD1 (7 bases). The V end lost 7 bases, the J end lost 1 base, and 17 bases lay between the germline ends. The CDR3 is 15 residues long. The germline V gene has CDR1 SGHTA and CDR2 FQGNSA. CDR3 amino acids: CASTGAEGQSYEQYF. The CDR3 DNA sequence: TGTGCCAGCACCGGAGCGGAGGGACAGTCCTACGAGCAGTACTTC. The whole variable domain, filled in from reference TRBV7-2 and TRBJ2-7, reads GAGVSQSPSNKVTEKGKDVELRCDPISGHTALYWYRQSLGQGLEFLIYFQGNSAPDKSGLPSDRFSAERTGGSVSTLTIQRTQQEDSAVYLCASTGAEGQSYEQYFGPGTRLTVT.

Comment on this clone: This CDR3 is also generated by other DNA sequences in the sample. V and J are TRBV6-1 and TRBJ2-7; D is uncertain. This CDR3 contains 10 residues. The V gene's germline CDR1 is MNHNS and CDR2 SASEGT. The germline V and J ends were trimmed by 2 bases and 4 bases, with 0 bases remaining between them. CDR3 residues: CASSEYEQYF. The CDR3 DNA sequence: TGTGCCAGCAGTGAATACGAGCAGTACTTC.

The V call is TRBV6-1, the J call TRBJ2-7; 12 positions agree with TRBD2. Germline V lookup: CDR1 MNHNS, CDR2 SASEGT. The junction had 7 bases not matched to a gene; V was cut back by 5 bases and J by 5 bases. CDR3 size: 15 residues. The CDR3 bases are TGTGCCAGCAGTCTAGCGGGGGGGCGTATTGACGAGCAGTACTTC. Its translation is CASSLAGGRIDEQYF.

The V call is TRBV28, the J call TRBJ2-1, with 7 bases identical to TRBD2. The CDR3 sequence is 12 residues long. V trimming: 5 bases; J trimming: 8 bases; junction bases outside the gene matches: 3. CDR1 and CDR2 (germline): MDHEN, SYDVKM. In nucleotides, the CDR3 is TGTGCCAGCAGTGCCACTAGCGATGAGCAGTTCTTC. It encodes CASSATSDEQFF.

The chain combines TRBV5-1 with TRBJ2-7; D may match TRBD1 or TRBD2 (5 bases each). Deletions cut 5 bases from V and 0 bases from J, with 9 bases between. The CDR3 length is 13 residues. Germline V CDR1 and CDR2: SGHRS, YFSETQ. The CDR3 coding sequence is TGCGCCAGCAGATCAGGGAGCTCCTACGAGCAGTACTTC. Encoded protein: CASRSGSSYEQYF.

In this sample, this clone turned up once. The chain has TRBV4-3 and TRBJ2-2; perhaps TRBD2 as D (5 bases). V lost 0 bases, J lost 7 bases, and 21 bases lay in between. Germline V gene lookup returns CDR1 LGHNA and CDR2 YSLEER. The CDR3 spans 18 residues. The CDR3 is CASSQDIATKSIGGELFF. The CDR3 DNA follows: TGCGCCAGCAGCCAAGATATAGCGACTAAGAGCATCGGCGGGGAGCTGTTTTTT.

This clone was recorded only once. The chain is built from TRBV5-1 and TRBJ1-4, with 9 bases fitting TRBD1. There are 14 residues in the CDR3. Germline V CDR1 and CDR2: SGHRS, YFSETQ. Unmatched junction bases numbered 5, after V lost 4 bases and J lost 7 bases. CDR3 coding DNA: TGCGCCAGCAGCATGGGACAGGGCGGTGAAAAACTGTTTTTT. Translation: CASSMGQGGEKLFF.

The chain uses TRBV27 and TRBJ2-5, with 11 bases lining up with TRBD1. The germline V gene has CDR1 MNHEY and CDR2 SMNVEV (reference sequence). The CDR3 length is 15 residues. The V segment lost 6 bases and the J segment 2 bases; nucleotides outside the gene matches: 5. CDR3 bases: TGTGCCAGCAGCAGGGACAGGGGGTTTCAAGAGACCCAGTACTTC. Translation gives CASSRDRGFQETQYF.

CDR3 DNA: TGTGCCAGCAGTTCGAAACACAGGGTTCCCCAAGAGACCCAGTACTTC. It is translated as CASSSKHRVPQETQYF. The rearrangement links TRBV27 to TRBJ2-5; maybe TRBD1 (6 bases). The CDR3 loop spans 16 amino acids. Trimming removed 4 bases from V and 1 base from J, with 16 bases in between. Germline-derived CDR1 and CDR2 are MNHEY and SMNVEV (reference sequence).

The rearrangement links TRBV28 to TRBJ1-5; 9 bases agree with TRBD1. In germline, CDR1 is MDHEN, CDR2 SYDVKM. V shed 11 bases, J shed 0 bases, and the junction held 11 bases outside the gene matches. This CDR3 comprises 16 residues. CDR3 nucleotide sequence: TGTGCCTCGGGACAACAGGGGGCTTATAGCAATCAGCCCCAGCATTTT. It specifies CASGQQGAYSNQPQHF.